This T cell receptor beta chain appears in the sequencing data of a study of OX40 agonist ivuxolimab in advanced cancers. Study context: Patients received ivuxolimab, an agonistic anti-OX40 (CD134) antibody. Overall study findings and caveats: Among the lowest peripheral clonal expansion occurred in 0.1-3.0 mg/kg partial responders. In general, CD8+ T cells held more expanded clones than CD4+ did, on average.

Regarding this clone: The antigen remains undetermined.

The table came from immunoSEQ multiplex PCR; TCRdb's copy has only in-frame clones and leaves some out. The sample has tens of thousands of clones; around 90% are singletons. This CDR3 spans 15 amino acids. Germline V gene sequence: CDR1 SGHTA, CDR2 FQGTGA. Trimming removed 6 bases at V and 2 bases at J, with 13 bases between. The sample here was CD4+ or CD8+ T cells sorted from blood, taken in a trial of the OX40 agonist ivuxolimab. The source is an adult with an advanced solid tumor such as melanoma, head and neck, liver or kidney cancer. The V gene is TRBV7-3, the J gene TRBJ2-2; D not resolved. This CDR3 reads CASSRLDGNTGELFF. CDR3 sequence (DNA): TGTGCCAGCAGTCGTTTGGACGGCAACACCGGGGAGCTGTTTTTT.